This TCR beta chain was obtained from a study of blood T cell repertoires in COVID-19. Germline CDR1 reads SGHDT; CDR2 reads YYEEEE. This CDR3 has 16 residues. J gave up 4 bases and V 4 bases, and 8 bases lay outside the gene matches. Measured with immunoSEQ multiplex PCR; TCRdb has only the in-frame clones, and not every one. This sample has 35,000 to 50,000 clones; over 80% occur once, and the top ten carry 15% to 18%. The chain employs TRBV5-6 and TRBJ2-5, with 12 positions matching TRBD2. Source material: peripheral blood. The receptor's source is a woman younger than 45 in a cohort sampled during active COVID-19. CDR3 sequence reads: CASSDRLAGVRETQYF. The CDR3 DNA sequence: TGTGCCAGCAGCGACCGACTAGCGGGAGTCAGAGAGACCCAGTACTTC.